The 9 T cell receptor beta chains below all came from one sample that was sequenced in a study of shared clonotypes between healthy human individuals. In the naive CD8 group, cells lacked CD45RO and were positively selected for CCR7, so terminally differentiated effector memory CD45RA+ cells were left out. Libraries were prepared by immunoSEQ multiplex PCR; TCRdb keeps only in-frame clonotypes and omits some of them. The sample has over 2 million clones, roughly 95% seen once; the top ten hold about 1.1%. Specimen: naive CD8+ T cells sorted from blood. The receptors here all came from a man aged 18 to 30 in good health.

The rearrangement links TRBV2 to TRBJ2-3, with TRBD2 as a possible D gene (6 bases). Between the trimmed V and J ends, which lost 3 bases and 4 bases, there was a span of 17 bases. The CDR3 runs 16 residues. Germline loops: CDR1 SNHLY, CDR2 FYNNEI. The CDR3 is CASSEWAGTSADTQYF. The CDR3 region has the DNA TGTGCCAGCAGTGAGTGGGCGGGAACAAGCGCAGATACGCAGTATTTT.

J is TRBJ2-4 and V is TRBV5-5; maybe TRBD2 (5 bases). The CDR3 has 17 residues. Germline loops: CDR1 SGHKS, CDR2 YYEKEE (reference sequence). Trimming shortened V by 0 bases and J by 0 bases, and 13 bases separated the two germline ends. The CDR3 region has the DNA TGTGCCAGCAGCTTGGGCCGCGGGCCCCTAGCCAAAAACATTCAGTACTTC. Encoded protein: CASSLGRGPLAKNIQYF.

The rearrangement joins TRBV10-1 to TRBJ2-3; D might be TRBD1 (6 bases). With 3 bases removed from V and 8 bases from J, the gap between germline ends came to 12 bases. The CDR3 sequence is 13 residues long. Germline CDR1 and CDR2: WNHNN and SYGVQD (reference sequence). The CDR3 spells CASSDPTGSTQYF. CDR3 in DNA: TGCGCCAGCAGTGATCCTACAGGGTCTACGCAGTATTTT.

The chain couples TRBV10-1 to TRBJ2-3, with D possibly being TRBD1 or TRBD2 (5 bases each). Germline V lookup: CDR1 WNHNN, CDR2 SYGVQD (reference sequence). V dropped 4 bases and J dropped 6 bases, with 11 bases sitting between them. The CDR3 consists of 13 residues. The CDR3 DNA reads as TGCGCCAGCAGTGGGGACGGGGCTGATACGCAGTATTTT. Translating gives CASSGDGADTQYF.

This chain joins TRBV30 and TRBJ2-7, with D possibly matching TRBD1 (6 bases). Germline V CDR1 and CDR2: GTSNPN, SVGIG (reference sequence). The V end lost 2 bases, the J end lost 0 bases, and 11 bases lay between the germline ends. CDR3 length: 14 residues. The CDR3 region has the DNA TGTGCCTGGAGTTGGGACACCTTCTCCTACGAGCAGTACTTC. The encoded protein is CAWSWDTFSYEQYF. The whole variable domain, filled in from reference TRBV30 and TRBJ2-7, reads SQTIHQWPATLVQPVGSPLSLECTVEGTSNPNLYWYRQAAGRGLQLLFYSVGIGQISSEVPQNLSASRPQDRQFILSSKKLLLSDSGFYLCAWSWDTFSYEQYFGPGTRLTVT.

The chain links TRBV5-1 to TRBJ2-1, with D possibly being TRBD2 (5 bases). Deletions cut 1 base from V and 8 bases from J, with 7 bases between. This CDR3 spans 12 amino acids. Germline V gene sequence: CDR1 SGHRS, CDR2 YFSETQ. The CDR3 region is CASSLSRDEQFF. The CDR3 nucleotides are TGCGCCAGCAGCTTGTCGAGGGATGAGCAGTTCTTC. The whole variable domain, filled in from reference TRBV5-1 and TRBJ2-1, reads KAGVTQTPRYLIKTRGQQVTLSCSPISGHRSVSWYQQTPGQGLQFLFEYFSETQRNKGNFPGRFSGRQFSNSRSEMNVSTLELGDSALYLCASSLSRDEQFFGPGTRLTVL.

This clone was counted once. The rearrangement joins TRBV6-1 to TRBJ2-7, with D hard to call. Between the trimmed V and J ends, which lost 8 bases and 4 bases, there was a span of 12 bases. CDR1 is MNHNS, CDR2 SASEGT, per germline. The CDR3 length is 12 residues. CDR3 sequence reads: CASLLGNYEQYF. Written as DNA, the CDR3 is TGTGCCAGCCTTCTCGGCAATTACGAGCAGTACTTC.

The rearrangement joins TRBV6-6 to TRBJ1-6; D gene uncertain. CDR3 size: 13 residues. Germline V gene data show CDR1 as MNHNY and CDR2 as SVGAGI (reference sequence). Between the trimmed V and J ends, which lost 6 bases and 4 bases, there was a span of 7 bases. In DNA, the CDR3 is TGTGCCAGCAGCCTAGATTATAATTCACCCCTCCACTTT. It translates to CASSLDYNSPLHF.

About this clone itself: Other DNA sequences in the sample encode the same CDR3. This chain connects TRBV7-9 to TRBJ2-7; TRBD1 matches 7 bases. Germline V gives CDR1 SEHNR, CDR2 FQNEAQ (reference sequence). V trimming: 5 bases; J trimming: 3 bases; junction bases outside the gene matches: 4. The CDR3 runs 13 residues. The CDR3 DNA reads as TGTGCCAGCAGCCCGGGACAGAGCTACGAGCAGTACTTC. It codes for CASSPGQSYEQYF.